A selection of T cell receptor beta chains follows, all from one sample in a study of T cell responses to AZD1222 COVID-19 vaccine. Assay used: immunoSEQ multiplex PCR; TCRdb lists only in-frame clones, some missing. The top ten hold under 10% of the sample, which has more than 85,000 clones, 80% to 95% seen once. The sample was peripheral blood, taken on day 0 of AZD1222 vaccination. These TCRs come from an adult in good health. The conserved cysteine and the conserved F or W are not part of the CDR3 here. The order of the fields is CDR3 length, V gene, CDR3 protein.

14,TRBV27,ASSYYRRSGANVLT
12,TRBV5-4,ASSLEQGNTEAF
9,TRBV20-1,RGGASYGYT
13,TRBV2,ASSEGGLGNQPQH
11,TRBV14,ASSPPGDTEAF
11,TRBV7-2,ASSSLWGGEQY
11,TRBV27,ASSLGANSPLH
11,TRBV6-5,ASRLQGQETQY
12,TRBV14,ASSPVLQSVEQF
14,TRBV10-2,ASSNGQGAGNQPQH